The subject of this entry is one T cell receptor (beta chain). Clones were read by immunoSEQ multiplex PCR, and TCRdb kept only the in-frame ones, dropping some. Of around 70,000 clones in the sample, 84% were seen once. The data derive from a study of OX40 agonist ivuxolimab in advanced cancers. Germline-derived CDR1 and CDR2 are LNHDA and SQIVND (reference sequence). The CDR3 covers 14 residues. V was clipped by 10 bases and J by 6 bases, with 21 bases between them. The source is an adult with an advanced solid tumor such as melanoma, head and neck, liver or kidney cancer. The sequences come from CD4+ or CD8+ T cells sorted from blood, collected in a trial of the OX40 agonist ivuxolimab. The chain has TRBV19 and TRBJ2-5, with D perhaps matching TRBD2 (7 bases). The CDR3 here is CATRGGYSGQTQYF. The CDR3 DNA follows: TGTGCCACCAGAGGGGGGTATAGCGGGCAGACCCAGTACTTC.